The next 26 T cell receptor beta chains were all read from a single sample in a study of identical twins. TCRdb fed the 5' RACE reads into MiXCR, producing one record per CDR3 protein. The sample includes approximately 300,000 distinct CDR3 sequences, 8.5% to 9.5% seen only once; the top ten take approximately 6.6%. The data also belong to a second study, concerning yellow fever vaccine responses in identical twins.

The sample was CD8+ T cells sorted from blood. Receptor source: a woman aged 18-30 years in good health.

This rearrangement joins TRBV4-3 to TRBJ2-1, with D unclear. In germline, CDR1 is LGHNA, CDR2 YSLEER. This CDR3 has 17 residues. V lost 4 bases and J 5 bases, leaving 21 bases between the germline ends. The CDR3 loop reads CASSRYGEFSFDNEQFF. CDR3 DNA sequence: TGCGCCAGCAGCCGATATGGAGAGTTTAGCTTCGACAATGAGCAGTTCTTC.

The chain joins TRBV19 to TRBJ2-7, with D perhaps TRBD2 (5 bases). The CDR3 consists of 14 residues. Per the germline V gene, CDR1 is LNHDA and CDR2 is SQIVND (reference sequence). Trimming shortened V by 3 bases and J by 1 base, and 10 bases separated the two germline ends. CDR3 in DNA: TGTGCCAGTAGTATCGGCGGGCAATCCTACGAGCAGTACTTC. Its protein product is CASSIGGQSYEQYF.

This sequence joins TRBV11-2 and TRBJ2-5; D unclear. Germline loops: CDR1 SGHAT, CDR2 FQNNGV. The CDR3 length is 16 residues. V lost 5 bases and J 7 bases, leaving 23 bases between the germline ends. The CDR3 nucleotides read TGTGCCAGCAGCCCCCTCGACTTGGCTCACGTCGGGACCCAGTACTTC. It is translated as CASSPLDLAHVGTQYF.

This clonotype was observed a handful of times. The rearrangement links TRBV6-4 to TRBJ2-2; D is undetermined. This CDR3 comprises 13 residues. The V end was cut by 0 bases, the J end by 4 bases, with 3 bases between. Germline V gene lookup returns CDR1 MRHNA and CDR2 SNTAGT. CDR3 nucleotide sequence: TGTGCCAGCAGTGACTCGGTCACCGGGGAGCTGTTTTTT. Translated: CASSDSVTGELFF.

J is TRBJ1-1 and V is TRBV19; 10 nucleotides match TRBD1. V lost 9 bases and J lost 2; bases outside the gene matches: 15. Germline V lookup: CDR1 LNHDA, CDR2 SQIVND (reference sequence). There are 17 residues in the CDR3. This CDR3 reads CASNNLPGQGNNTEAFF. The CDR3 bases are TGTGCCAGCAACAATCTTCCGGGACAGGGGAACAACACTGAAGCTTTCTTT. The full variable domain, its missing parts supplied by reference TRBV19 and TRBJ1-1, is DGGITQSPKYLFRKEGQNVTLSCEQNLNHDAMYWYRQDPGQGLRLIYYSQIVNDFQKGDIAEGYSVSREKKESFPLTVTSAQKNPTAFYLCASNNLPGQGNNTEAFFGQGTRLTVV.

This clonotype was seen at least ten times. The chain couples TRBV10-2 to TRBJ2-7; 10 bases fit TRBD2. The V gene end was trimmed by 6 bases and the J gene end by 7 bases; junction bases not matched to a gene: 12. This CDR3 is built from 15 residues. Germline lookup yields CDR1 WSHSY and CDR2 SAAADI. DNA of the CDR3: TGCGCCAGCAGGTTAGCGGGAGGATCTTTAGGGGAGCAGTACTTC. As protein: CASRLAGGSLGEQYF.

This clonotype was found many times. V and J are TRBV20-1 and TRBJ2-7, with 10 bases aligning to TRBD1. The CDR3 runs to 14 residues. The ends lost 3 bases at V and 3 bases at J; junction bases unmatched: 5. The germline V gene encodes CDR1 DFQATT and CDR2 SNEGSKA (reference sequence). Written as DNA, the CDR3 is TGCAGTGCTAGGGTCCGGGACAGGGGCTACGAGCAGTACTTC. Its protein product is CSARVRDRGYEQYF.

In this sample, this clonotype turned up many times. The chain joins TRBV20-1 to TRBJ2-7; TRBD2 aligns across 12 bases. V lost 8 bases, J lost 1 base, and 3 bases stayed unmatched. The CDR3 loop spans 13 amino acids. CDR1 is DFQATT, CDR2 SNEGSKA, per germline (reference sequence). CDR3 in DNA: TGCAGTCTGCTAGCGGGGGGGTCCTACGAGCAGTACTTC. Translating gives CSLLAGGSYEQYF.

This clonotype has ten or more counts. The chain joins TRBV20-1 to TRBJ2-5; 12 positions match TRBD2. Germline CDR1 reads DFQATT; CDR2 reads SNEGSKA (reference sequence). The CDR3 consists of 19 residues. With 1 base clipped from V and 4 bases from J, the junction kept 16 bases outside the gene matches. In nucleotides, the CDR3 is TGCAGTGCTAGAGGGACAGGTCCCCTAGCGGGAGGGCCCTCAGAGACCCAGTACTTC. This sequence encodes CSARGTGPLAGGPSETQYF.

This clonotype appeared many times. The CDR3 bases are TGTGCCAGCAGTTCCTCGACAGGGGGCAACGAGCAGTACTTC. This encodes CASSSSTGGNEQYF. The rearrangement uses TRBV27 and TRBJ2-7; 10 bases fit TRBD1. V lost 4 bases to trimming and J lost 5 bases; unmatched junction nucleotides: 5. Germline V gene lookup returns CDR1 MNHEY and CDR2 SMNVEV (reference sequence). The CDR3 spans 14 residues.

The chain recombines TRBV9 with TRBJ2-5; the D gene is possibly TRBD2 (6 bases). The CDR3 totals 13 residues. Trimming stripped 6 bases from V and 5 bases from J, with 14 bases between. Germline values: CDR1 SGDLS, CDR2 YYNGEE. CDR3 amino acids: CASTPRLGETQYF. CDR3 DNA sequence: TGTGCCAGCACCCCCAGACTAGGGGAGACCCAGTACTTC.

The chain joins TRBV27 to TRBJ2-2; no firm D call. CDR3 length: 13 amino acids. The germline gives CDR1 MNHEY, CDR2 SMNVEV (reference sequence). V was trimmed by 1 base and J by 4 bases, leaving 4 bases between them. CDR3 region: CASSLLGTGELFF. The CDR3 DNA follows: TGTGCCAGCAGTTTATTGGGCACCGGGGAGCTGTTTTTT.

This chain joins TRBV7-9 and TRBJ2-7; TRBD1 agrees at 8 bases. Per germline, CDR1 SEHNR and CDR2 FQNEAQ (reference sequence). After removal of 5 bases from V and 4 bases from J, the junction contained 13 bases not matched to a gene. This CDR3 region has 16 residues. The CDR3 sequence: CASSPPTGTGLYEQYF. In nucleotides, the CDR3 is TGTGCCAGCAGCCCACCAACCGGGACAGGTCTTTACGAGCAGTACTTC.

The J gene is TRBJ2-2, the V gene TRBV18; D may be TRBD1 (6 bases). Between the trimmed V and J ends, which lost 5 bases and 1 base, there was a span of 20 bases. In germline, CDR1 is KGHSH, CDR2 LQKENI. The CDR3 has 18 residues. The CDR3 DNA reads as TGTGCCAGCTCATCGACCCGGGCACGGGACAAGAACACCGGGGAGCTGTTTTTT. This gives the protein CASSSTRARDKNTGELFF.

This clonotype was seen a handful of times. CDR3 amino acids: CASSPLEGKAYEQYF. As DNA, the CDR3 is TGTGCCAGCTCACCACTGGAGGGTAAGGCCTACGAGCAGTACTTC. This chain connects TRBV18 to TRBJ2-7, with D possibly being TRBD2 (6 bases). Germline V gives CDR1 KGHSH, CDR2 LQKENI. CDR3 length: 15 residues. V dropped 1 base and J dropped 2 bases, with 12 bases sitting between them.

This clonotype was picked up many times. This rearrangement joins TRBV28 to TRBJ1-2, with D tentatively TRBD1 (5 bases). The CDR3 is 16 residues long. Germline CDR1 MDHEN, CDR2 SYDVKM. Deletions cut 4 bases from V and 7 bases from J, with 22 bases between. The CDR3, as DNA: TGTGCCAGCAGTTCTACAAGGACGGGGGGGAACACTGGCTACACCTTC. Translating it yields CASSSTRTGGNTGYTF.

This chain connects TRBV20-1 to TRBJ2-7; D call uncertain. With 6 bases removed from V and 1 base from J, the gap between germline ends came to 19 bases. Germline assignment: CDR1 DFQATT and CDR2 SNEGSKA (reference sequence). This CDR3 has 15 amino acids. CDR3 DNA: TGCAGTGCCCCCCTGAGACATGAAGTTTCCTACGAGCAGTACTTC. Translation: CSAPLRHEVSYEQYF.

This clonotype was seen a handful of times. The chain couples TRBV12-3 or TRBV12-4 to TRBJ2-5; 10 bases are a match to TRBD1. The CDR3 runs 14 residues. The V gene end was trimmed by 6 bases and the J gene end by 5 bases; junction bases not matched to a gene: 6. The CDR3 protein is CASRVGQGVETQYF. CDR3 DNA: TGTGCCAGCAGAGTCGGACAGGGGGTTGAGACCCAGTACTTC.

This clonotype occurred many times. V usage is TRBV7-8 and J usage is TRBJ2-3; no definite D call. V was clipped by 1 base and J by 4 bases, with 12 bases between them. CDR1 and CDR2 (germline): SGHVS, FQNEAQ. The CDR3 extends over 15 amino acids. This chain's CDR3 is CASSLGVAIPDTQYF. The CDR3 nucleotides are TGTGCCAGCAGCTTAGGTGTTGCTATTCCAGATACGCAGTATTTT.

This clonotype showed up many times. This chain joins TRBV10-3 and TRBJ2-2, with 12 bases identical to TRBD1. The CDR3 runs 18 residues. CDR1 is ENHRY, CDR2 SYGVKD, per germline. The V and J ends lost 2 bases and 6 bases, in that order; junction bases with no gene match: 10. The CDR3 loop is CAISEHGTGGVSAGELFF. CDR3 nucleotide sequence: TGTGCCATCAGTGAGCACGGGACAGGGGGCGTTTCTGCCGGGGAGCTGTTTTTT.

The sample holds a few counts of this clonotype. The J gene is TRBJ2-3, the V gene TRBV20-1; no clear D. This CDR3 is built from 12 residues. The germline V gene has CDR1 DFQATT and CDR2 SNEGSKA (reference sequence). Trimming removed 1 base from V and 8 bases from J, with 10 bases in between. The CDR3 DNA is TGCAGTGCTAGAGGGAAAAGAGCTACGCAGTATTTT. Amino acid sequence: CSARGKRATQYF.

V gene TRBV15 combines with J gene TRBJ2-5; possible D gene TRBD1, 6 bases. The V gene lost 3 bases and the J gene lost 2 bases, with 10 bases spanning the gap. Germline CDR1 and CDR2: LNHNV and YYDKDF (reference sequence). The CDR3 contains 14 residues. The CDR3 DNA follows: TGTGCCACCAGCAGTTTGAGGGGGCAAGAGACCCAGTACTTC. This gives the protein CATSSLRGQETQYF. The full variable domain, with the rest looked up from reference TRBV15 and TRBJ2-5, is DAMVIQNPRYQVTQFGKPVTLSCSQTLNHNVMYWYQQKSSQAPKLLFHYYDKDFNNEADTPDNFQSRRPNTSFCFLDIRSPGLGDTAMYLCATSSLRGQETQYFGPGTRLLVL.

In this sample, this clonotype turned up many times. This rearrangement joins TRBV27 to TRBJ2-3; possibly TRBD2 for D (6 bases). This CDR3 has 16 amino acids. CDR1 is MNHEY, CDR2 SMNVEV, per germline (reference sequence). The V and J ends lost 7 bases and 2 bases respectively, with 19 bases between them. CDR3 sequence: CASTSRLAKNTDTQYF. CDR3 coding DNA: TGTGCCAGCACCTCTCGGCTAGCGAAGAACACAGATACGCAGTATTTT.

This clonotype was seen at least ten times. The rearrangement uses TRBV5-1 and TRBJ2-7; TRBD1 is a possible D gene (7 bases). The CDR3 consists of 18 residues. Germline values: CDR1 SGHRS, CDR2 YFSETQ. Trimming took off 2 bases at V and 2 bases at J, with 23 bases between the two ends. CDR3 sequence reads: CASSFGEVGYRGTYEQYF. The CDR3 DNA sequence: TGCGCCAGCAGCTTCGGGGAGGTAGGGTACAGGGGAACCTACGAGCAGTACTTC.

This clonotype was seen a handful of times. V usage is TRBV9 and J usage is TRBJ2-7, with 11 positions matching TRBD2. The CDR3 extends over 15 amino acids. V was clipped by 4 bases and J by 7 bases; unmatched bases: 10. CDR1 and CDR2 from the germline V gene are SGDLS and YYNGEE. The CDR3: CASSPHSGGAGEQYF. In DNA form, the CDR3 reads TGTGCCAGCAGCCCACATAGCGGGGGGGCCGGTGAGCAGTACTTC.

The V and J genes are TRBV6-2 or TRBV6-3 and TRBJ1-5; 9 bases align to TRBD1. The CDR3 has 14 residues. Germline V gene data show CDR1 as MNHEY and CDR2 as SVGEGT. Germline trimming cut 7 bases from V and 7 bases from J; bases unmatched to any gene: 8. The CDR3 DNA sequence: TGTGCCAGCACGACGGGACAGGGCCTCCAGCCCCAGCATTTT. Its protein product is CASTTGQGLQPQHF.